This T cell receptor beta chain was profiled in a study of cytomegalovirus exposure and HLA in healthy donors. Background on the study: Roughly 80 million unique TCRs from HLA-typed donors were held in an early data release.

The V gene's germline CDR1 is SGHNT and CDR2 YYREEE (reference sequence). The CDR3 contains 14 residues. V gave up 4 bases and J gave up 1 base; unmatched junction bases: 4. All the people who gave samples were healthy bone marrow donors. With 60 Vbeta and 13 Jbeta primers, the PCR was carried out. Produced via immunoSEQ multiplex PCR; TCRdb's table is partial and in-frame only. The data show approximately 150,000 clones, around 80% seen once. A word on this clone: Its antigen is still unknown.

Study-wide results and limits: Most TCR beta V segments were productive about 90% or about 30% of the time in an earlier analysis. It has been reported that TCR beta sequences accurately predicted the HLA-A and HLA-B alleles of most subjects.

The sequencing sample was made of PBMCs. V is TRBV5-4 and J is TRBJ2-5; TRBD1 matches at 7 bases. The receptor comes from a man aged 30 to 39 in good health and CMV-seronegative. Here the CDR3 reads CASSNRGPQETQYF. CDR3 DNA: TGTGCCAGCAGCAATAGGGGGCCCCAAGAGACCCAGTACTTC.